Listed below are T cell receptor beta chains from one sample, sequenced in a study of shared clonotypes between healthy human individuals. Data came from immunoSEQ multiplex PCR; TCRdb stores just in-frame clones and leaves some out. The repertoire holds about a million clones, with about 75% as singletons. The material sequenced was memory CD4+ T cells sorted from blood. These receptors were collected from a man between 18 and 29 years old in good health. The CDR3 runs from the conserved cysteine through the conserved F or W. Each record gives: J gene, clone size, V gene, D gene, CDR3 protein, CDR3 DNA. The D gene is left open where the match is weak. Rows give clone size only sometimes, using once, few, many, or a class for an expanded clone.

TRBJ2-1,-,TRBV2,-,CASSEVEYSEQFF,TGTGCCAGCAGTGAGGTCGAGTACAGTGAGCAGTTCTTC
TRBJ1-6,-,TRBV5-1,TRBD1,CASSSGQGGSPLHF,TGCGCCAGCAGCTCGGGACAGGGCGGTTCACCCCTCCACTTT
TRBJ2-1,few,TRBV5-4,-,CASSSDREAFNEQFF,TGTGCCAGCAGCTCCGACAGGGAGGCTTTCAATGAGCAGTTCTTC
TRBJ1-1,-,TRBV10-1,TRBD1,CASSPGQGMNTEAFF,TGCGCCAGCAGCCCGGGACAGGGAATGAACACTGAAGCTTTCTTT
TRBJ1-1,many,TRBV5-1,-,CASSLSRDTEAFF,TGCGCCAGCAGCTTATCAAGGGACACTGAAGCTTTCTTT
TRBJ1-2,-,TRBV23-1,-,CASSQGVYGYTF,TGCGCCAGCAGTCAAGGGGTCTATGGCTACACCTTC
TRBJ1-2,-,TRBV6-5,-,CASSYGGHGYTF,TGTGCCAGCAGTTATGGGGGCCATGGCTACACCTTC
TRBJ2-5,-,TRBV5-1,-,CASSLGFTTSRQETQYF,TGCGCCAGCAGCTTGGGTTTTACTACGTCTAGACAAGAGACCCAGTACTTC
TRBJ1-2,once,TRBV18,-,CASSPSGQRYGYTF,TGTGCCAGCTCACCAAGTGGACAGCGCTATGGCTACACCTTC
TRBJ2-1,-,TRBV5-6,TRBD2,CASSFRLAGYNEQFF,TGTGCCAGCAGCTTCCGACTAGCGGGTTACAATGAGCAGTTCTTC
TRBJ2-7,-,TRBV12-2,-,CASRLHRYEQYF,TGTGCAAGTCGCCTACACAGGTACGAGCAGTACTTC
TRBJ2-1,-,TRBV5-6,TRBD1,CASRGQGAHNEQFF,TGTGCCAGCAGGGGACAGGGGGCCCACAATGAGCAGTTCTTC
TRBJ1-1,-,TRBV27,-,CASILRLGQNTGTDTEAFF,TGTGCCAGCATCCTGAGGTTGGGGCAAAACACAGGGACGGACACTGAAGCTTTCTTT
TRBJ1-4,-,TRBV5-1,TRBD1,CASSGTGGGEKLFF,TGCGCCAGCAGCGGGACAGGGGGAGGTGAAAAACTGTTTTTT
TRBJ2-3,-,TRBV10-1,-,CASSVVGRDFITDTQYF,TGCGCCAGCAGTGTTGTCGGGAGAGACTTTATTACAGATACGCAGTATTTT
TRBJ1-1,-,TRBV9,-,CASSATGFEAFF,TGTGCCAGCAGTGCCACAGGGTTTGAAGCTTTCTTT
TRBJ1-3,-,TRBV9,TRBD1,CASSVGQGEGGNTIYF,TGTGCCAGCAGCGTAGGACAGGGCGAGGGTGGAAACACCATATATTTT
TRBJ2-2,-,TRBV18,-,CASSPRTGRTGELFF,TGTGCCAGCTCACCACGAACGGGGCGGACCGGGGAGCTGTTTTTT
TRBJ1-4,-,TRBV5-6,-,CASSLGRVGEKLFF,TGTGCCAGCAGCTTGGGTAGGGTTGGAGAAAAACTGTTTTTT
TRBJ1-1,-,TRBV2,-,CASSFQGGTEAFF,TGTGCCAGCAGTTTTCAAGGGGGGACTGAAGCTTTCTTT
TRBJ2-7,-,TRBV6-4,TRBD1,CASTKNGTGEHEQYF,TGTGCCAGCACAAAAAACGGGACAGGGGAGCACGAGCAGTACTTC
TRBJ2-2,-,TRBV5-6,TRBD1,CASSLPGTGRTGELFF,TGTGCCAGCAGCTTGCCCGGGACAGGGCGGACCGGGGAGCTGTTTTTT
TRBJ2-7,-,TRBV5-5,-,CASSREAGGPYEQYF,TGTGCCAGCTCCCGAGAGGCAGGAGGTCCCTACGAGCAGTACTTC
TRBJ2-1,-,TRBV4-1,-,CASSRDAGGGNEQFF,TGCGCCAGCAGCCGAGATGCCGGAGGAGGTAATGAGCAGTTCTTC
TRBJ2-2,-,TRBV27,-,CASSLHRETGELFF,TGTGCCAGCAGTTTACACAGGGAAACCGGGGAGCTGTTTTTT
TRBJ2-1,-,TRBV5-1,-,CASSLDTGVGNEQFF,TGCGCCAGCAGCTTGGATACTGGGGTCGGCAATGAGCAGTTCTTC
TRBJ2-7,-,TRBV21-1,-,CASSKALKDRGYSYEQYF,TGTGCCAGCAGCAAAGCACTTAAAGACAGGGGGTATTCCTACGAGCAGTACTTC
TRBJ2-1,few,TRBV29-1,TRBD1,CSVASGQGVYNEQFF,TGCAGCGTTGCGTCAGGACAGGGGGTCTACAATGAGCAGTTCTTC
TRBJ1-2,-,TRBV18,-,CASSPPGRAEYLYGYTF,TGTGCCAGCTCACCACCGGGCCGAGCTGAGTATCTCTATGGCTACACCTTC
TRBJ1-2,-,TRBV10-3,TRBD1,CAISAGTGGFGAYGYTF,TGTGCCATCAGCGCCGGGACAGGGGGCTTTGGAGCCTATGGCTACACCTTC
TRBJ2-7,-,TRBV30,-,CAWNSGISYEQYF,TGTGCCTGGAATTCGGGCATCTCCTACGAGCAGTACTTC
TRBJ1-1,once,TRBV6-1,-,CASSVIGGRAEAFF,TGTGCCAGCAGTGTAATAGGGGGTAGGGCTGAAGCTTTCTTT
TRBJ2-5,-,TRBV30,TRBD2,CAWSVTSGLWLYF,TGTGCCTGGAGTGTGACTAGCGGCCTCTGGTTGTACTTC
TRBJ2-5,-,TRBV19,TRBD1,CASSIGTGHQETQYF,TGTGCCAGTAGTATTGGGACAGGGCACCAAGAGACCCAGTACTTC
TRBJ2-1,many,TRBV5-1,TRBD2,CASSELAGGPSEQFF,TGCGCCAGCAGCGAACTAGCGGGGGGGCCTTCTGAGCAGTTCTTC
TRBJ1-2,-,TRBV11-2,TRBD1,CASSLDDRVSYGYTF,TGTGCCAGCAGCTTAGATGACAGGGTGAGCTATGGCTACACCTTC
TRBJ1-5,-,TRBV19,-,CASSIDLAGAGQPQHF,TGTGCCAGTAGTATAGATCTAGCAGGCGCGGGTCAGCCCCAGCATTTT
TRBJ2-3,-,TRBV10-2,TRBD2,CASTRIAGGTDTQYF,TGCGCCAGCACCCGTATAGCGGGGGGCACAGATACGCAGTATTTT
TRBJ1-1,few,TRBV9,-,CASSVDHLGTGKEAFF,TGTGCCAGCAGCGTAGATCATCTAGGGACGGGGAAAGAAGCTTTCTTT
TRBJ2-7,-,TRBV29-1,-,CSVDDYGNTKQYF,TGCAGCGTGGACGATTATGGGAATACGAAGCAGTACTTC
TRBJ1-1,-,TRBV29-1,TRBD1,CSVHRGQINTEAFF,TGCAGCGTACACAGGGGGCAAATTAACACTGAAGCTTTCTTT
TRBJ2-5,-,TRBV10-3,-,CAISGTRGAQETQYF,TGTGCCATCAGTGGAACCCGGGGGGCCCAAGAGACCCAGTACTTC
TRBJ2-3,-,TRBV2,-,CASSPEGVLTDTQYF,TGTGCCAGCAGCCCGGAGGGGGTGCTCACAGATACGCAGTATTTT
TRBJ2-2,few,TRBV5-4,TRBD2,CASRPTAGGTNTGELFF,TGTGCCAGCAGGCCCACAGCGGGAGGGACGAACACCGGGGAGCTGTTTTTT
TRBJ2-5,-,TRBV30,-,CAWSDQETQYF,TGTGCCTGGAGCGATCAAGAGACCCAGTACTTC
TRBJ2-1,-,TRBV27,TRBD2,CASSLQAGTSGLSEQFF,TGTGCCAGCAGTCTACAAGCCGGGACTAGCGGTCTCAGTGAGCAGTTCTTC
TRBJ1-5,-,TRBV6-5,-,CASRPDGSNQPQHF,TGTGCCAGCAGACCCGACGGAAGCAATCAGCCCCAGCATTTT
TRBJ1-2,-,TRBV29-1,-,CSVEGLAGKNYGYTF,TGCAGCGTTGAGGGTCTGGCAGGGAAGAACTATGGCTACACCTTC
TRBJ1-5,-,TRBV7-9,TRBD1,CASSLYSGQGYQPQHF,TGTGCCAGCAGCTTATACTCGGGACAGGGATATCAGCCCCAGCATTTT
TRBJ2-3,-,TRBV4-1,TRBD2,CASSRGLAGTDTQYF,TGCGCCAGCAGTCGAGGACTAGCGGGCACAGATACGCAGTATTTT
TRBJ2-5,-,TRBV18,-,CASSPTQQETQYF,TGTGCCAGCTCACCCACGCAGCAAGAGACCCAGTACTTC
TRBJ1-2,-,TRBV5-1,-,CASSLGTLSYGYTF,TGCGCCAGCAGCTTGGGGACGCTATCCTATGGCTACACCTTC
TRBJ2-7,-,TRBV5-1,-,CASSLRFTPYEQYF,TGCGCCAGCAGCTTGCGGTTTACCCCATACGAGCAGTACTTC
TRBJ2-3,-,TRBV6-6,TRBD2,CASSSLLAGNTDTQYF,TGTGCCAGCAGCTCACTCCTAGCGGGAAACACAGATACGCAGTATTTT
TRBJ2-2,-,TRBV7-2,-,CASSLLGTTNTGELFF,TGTGCCAGCAGCTTATTAGGGACGACGAACACCGGGGAGCTGTTTTTT
TRBJ2-2,-,TRBV28,-,CASSRAEGNTGELFF,TGTGCCAGCAGCCGGGCCGAGGGGAACACCGGGGAGCTGTTTTTT
TRBJ1-2,-,TRBV19,TRBD1,CASRTQGKGYTF,TGTGCCAGTCGTACACAGGGGAAGGGCTACACCTTC
TRBJ2-7,-,TRBV18,TRBD1,CASSPLGQGASYEQYF,TGTGCCAGCTCACCCCTCGGACAGGGGGCGAGCTACGAGCAGTACTTC
TRBJ2-1,-,TRBV18,TRBD2,CASRNSGREYNEQFF,TGTGCCAGCAGAAATAGCGGGAGAGAGTACAATGAGCAGTTCTTC
TRBJ1-1,-,TRBV7-7,-,CASSLSENTEAFF,TGTGCTAGCAGCTTATCCGAGAACACTGAAGCTTTCTTT